Here is one T cell receptor (beta chain) with its context. Its antigen remains unknown. The data belong to a study of cytotoxic CD8 clonotypes in ibrutinib-treated CLL. The wider study: Productive templates per sample averaged approximately 250,000; productive rearrangements, approximately 93,000. General study points: Researchers report that baseline clonality outpaced age-matched healthy donors and tracked circulating CD8+ T-cell counts. Clonality rose at ibrutinib response, held steady in sustained remission, and fell toward baseline at progression.

V lost 3 bases to trimming and J lost 9 bases, with 15 bases between them. Looked up from germline, CDR1 is KGHSH and CDR2 is LQKENI. CDR3 length: 14 residues. Using immunoSEQ multiplex PCR, the repertoire was profiled, and TCRdb retains in-frame clones only, with some absent. The sample includes some 300,000 clones, just under 80% of them seen just once. Frozen PBMC stocks contributed about 2.2 micrograms of genomic DNA to the TCR beta libraries. This clonotype originated in a human donor with chronic lymphocytic leukemia. Sequencing was performed on PBMCs, taken before ibrutinib treatment. The chain links TRBV18 to TRBJ1-5; D is unresolved. The CDR3 nucleotides are TGTGCCAGCTCACCGTCTGGGGTAGCGGGGCCCCAGCATTTT. This codes for CASSPSGVAGPQHF.